A selection of T cell receptor beta chains follows, all from one sample in a study of cytomegalovirus exposure and HLA in healthy donors. Repertoires were generated with immunoSEQ multiplex PCR, while TCRdb's copy carries only in-frame clones and drops some. Of 60,000 or so clones listed, approximately 80% are singletons. The material sequenced was PBMCs. Receptors were obtained from a female donor in good health and CMV-seronegative. Each CDR3 is given with its conserved first and last residue. D genes are given only for firm matches. Not every row has a clone size; where given, it reads once, few, many or a size class.

j_call d_call v_call clone_size cdr3_aa cdr3_nt
TRBJ2-2 - TRBV5-8 - CASSLQQGHPGPGELFF TGTGCCAGCAGCTTGCAACAGGGACACCCCGGGCCCGGGGAGCTGTTTTTT
TRBJ2-7 TRBD2 TRBV6-5 - CASKWTSGTYEQYF TGTGCCAGCAAATGGACTAGCGGCACCTACGAGCAGTACTTC
TRBJ1-4 - TRBV29-1 - CSVSTGSATNEKLFF TGCAGCGTCTCAACAGGGTCTGCAACTAATGAAAAACTGTTTTTT
TRBJ1-1 - TRBV5-3 - CARSLSTEAFF TGTGCCAGAAGCCTATCGACTGAAGCTTTCTTT
TRBJ2-7 - TRBV6-5 - CASNPPQGDEQYF TGTGCCAGCAATCCGCCCCAGGGCGACGAGCAGTACTTC
TRBJ1-5 TRBD1 TRBV7-9 - CASSLGGTGDNQPQHF TGTGCCAGCAGCTTAGGGGGGACAGGGGACAATCAGCCCCAGCATTTT
TRBJ1-1 - TRBV28 - CASSLAGGADTEAFF TGTGCCAGCAGCCTAGCGGGGGGGGCTGACACTGAAGCTTTCTTT
TRBJ2-7 - TRBV19 - CASSIDRGARYEQYF TGTGCCAGTAGTATCGATCGGGGGGCGCGATACGAGCAGTACTTC
TRBJ2-5 - TRBV27 - CASSLFGAGKETQYF TGTGCCAGCAGTTTATTCGGGGCGGGAAAGGAGACCCAGTACTTC
TRBJ2-1 - TRBV15 - CATSRDPYHSNEQFF TGTGCCACCAGCAGAGATCCCTACCATAGCAATGAGCAGTTCTTC
TRBJ2-7 TRBD2 TRBV27 few CASTYSGRYDEQYF TGTGCCAGCACTTATAGCGGGAGATATGACGAGCAGTACTTC
TRBJ1-2 TRBD1 TRBV7-8 - CASSGNRGILGYTF TGTGCCAGCAGCGGGAACAGGGGAATTCTTGGCTACACCTTC
TRBJ1-2 - TRBV5-4 - CASSLWGNRELGGYTF TGTGCCAGCAGCTTGTGGGGTAACAGGGAGCTGGGTGGCTACACCTTC
TRBJ2-7 - TRBV20-1 - CSPQRGYEQYF TGCAGCCCACAGAGGGGGTACGAGCAGTACTTC
TRBJ2-1 - TRBV7-9 medium-sized CASSSTSTHEQFF TGTGCCAGCAGCTCTACTAGTACCCATGAGCAGTTCTTC
TRBJ2-3 - TRBV29-1 - CSVERSSTDTQYF TGCAGCGTTGAACGGTCCTCCACAGATACGCAGTATTTT
TRBJ2-5 - TRBV15 medium-sized CATSRESLAGQETQYF TGTGCCACCAGCAGAGAGTCCCTAGCTGGGCAAGAGACCCAGTACTTC
TRBJ2-2 - TRBV19 - CASSSRGYTGELFF TGTGCCAGTAGTAGTAGAGGGTACACCGGGGAGCTGTTTTTT
TRBJ1-2 TRBD1 TRBV6-1 - CASSPNRGYGYTF TGTGCCAGCAGCCCCAACAGGGGCTATGGCTACACCTTC
TRBJ1-1 - TRBV11-2 - CASSPGYDGGTEAFF TGTGCCAGCAGCCCCGGATACGACGGGGGCACTGAAGCTTTCTTT
TRBJ1-5 - TRBV6-1 - CASSAGISNQPQHF TGTGCCAGCAGCGCAGGGATAAGCAATCAGCCCCAGCATTTT
TRBJ1-4 TRBD1 TRBV9 - CASSGAGTGNEKLFF TGTGCCAGCAGCGGAGCCGGGACAGGGAATGAAAAACTGTTTTTT
TRBJ2-1 - TRBV4-2 - CASSQEGAVSSYNEQFF TGTGCCAGCAGCCAAGAGGGAGCGGTCAGCTCCTACAATGAGCAGTTCTTC
TRBJ1-2 TRBD1 TRBV6-5 once CASRTGTGGDGYTF TGTGCCAGCAGGACCGGGACAGGAGGGGATGGCTACACCTTC
TRBJ2-7 - TRBV4-3 - CASSSGLPGRGYEQYF TGCGCCAGCAGCTCCGGACTACCGGGGAGAGGGTACGAGCAGTACTTC
TRBJ2-1 - TRBV27 - CASSLQGERIYNEQFF TGTGCCAGCAGTTTACAAGGGGAAAGGATTTACAATGAGCAGTTCTTC
TRBJ1-3 - TRBV28 - CASSLPGSGNTIYF TGTGCCAGCAGTTTGCCGGGTTCTGGAAACACCATATATTTT
TRBJ1-5 - TRBV19 - CATSRGVGNQPQHF TGTGCCACTAGCCGGGGGGTTGGCAATCAGCCCCAGCATTTT
TRBJ2-7 TRBD1 TRBV10-3 - CAISDEGARPGEQYF TGTGCCATCAGTGATGAGGGGGCGAGACCCGGCGAGCAGTACTTC
TRBJ2-6 TRBD2 TRBV16 once CASSQTGGPGGANVLTF TGTGCCAGCAGCCAAACGGGGGGGCCTGGTGGGGCCAACGTCCTGACTTTC
TRBJ2-2 TRBD1 TRBV28 - CASLEQGAGGELFF TGTGCCAGCCTGGAACAGGGGGCCGGCGGGGAGCTGTTTTTT
TRBJ2-3 TRBD1 TRBV27 few CASSFSRQGSRNF TGTGCCAGCAGTTTTTCACGACAGGGAAGTAGAAATTTT
TRBJ2-3 - TRBV15 - CATSRDIGLGTDTQYF TGTGCCACCAGCAGAGATATCGGGTTGGGCACAGATACGCAGTATTTT
TRBJ1-1 TRBD1 TRBV6-6 - CASSSGTGVTAFF TGTGCCAGCAGTTCCGGGACAGGGGTCACAGCTTTCTTT
TRBJ2-7 TRBD2 TRBV28 - CASSWGLAGTYEQYF TGTGCCAGCAGCTGGGGACTAGCGGGAACCTACGAGCAGTACTTC
TRBJ2-3 - TRBV7-3 few CASSPVDRDTQYF TGTGCCAGCAGCCCCGTCGACAGAGATACGCAGTATTTT
TRBJ2-1 - TRBV28 - CASEARTPGQGSYNEQFF TGTGCCAGCGAGGCCAGGACTCCCGGGCAGGGGTCCTACAATGAGCAGTTCTTC
TRBJ2-7 - TRBV25-1 - CASEQLGTYEQYF TGTGCCAGCGAGCAACTAGGGACCTACGAGCAGTACTTC
TRBJ2-3 - TRBV19 - CASRDRTYTDTQYF TGTGCCAGTAGAGACAGGACCTACACAGATACGCAGTATTTT
TRBJ2-7 - TRBV2 few CASNRAFYEQYF TGTGCCAGCAACAGGGCTTTCTACGAGCAGTACTTC
TRBJ1-1 - TRBV5-6 few CASSLDAGGRTEAFF TGTGCCAGCAGCTTGGATGCGGGAGGAAGGACTGAAGCTTTCTTT
TRBJ1-5 - TRBV21-1 - CASSKAGGQGSNQPQHF TGTGCCAGCAGCAAAGCGGGGGGACAGGGGAGCAATCAGCCCCAGCATTTT
TRBJ2-1 - TRBV7-8 - CASSLARALPLKYNEQFF TGTGCCAGCAGCTTGGCCAGGGCTCTACCCCTAAAGTACAATGAGCAGTTCTTC
TRBJ1-6 TRBD1 TRBV28 - CASRSSLPTGNNSPLHF TGTGCCAGCAGATCCTCCCTCCCGACAGGGAATAATTCACCCCTCCACTTT
TRBJ2-7 TRBD2 TRBV2 - CASVASGGYEQYF TGTGCCAGCGTGGCTAGCGGGGGGTACGAGCAGTACTTC
TRBJ2-5 - TRBV7-9 - CASSLATRGQTQYF TGTGCCAGCAGTCTAGCCACCAGGGGACAGACCCAGTACTTC
TRBJ1-5 TRBD1 TRBV9 - CASSPRGQANQPQHF TGTGCCAGCAGCCCCCGTGGACAGGCCAATCAGCCCCAGCATTTT
TRBJ2-2 - TRBV29-1 few CSVEEGAGTGELFF TGCAGCGTTGAGGAGGGGGCGGGCACCGGGGAGCTGTTTTTT
TRBJ2-7 - TRBV7-9 - CSSSTSATGTYEQYF TGTTCCAGCTCCACCTCAGCGACCGGAACCTACGAGCAGTACTTC
TRBJ2-6 TRBD1 TRBV19 - CASPWRDRVVSGANVLTF TGTGCCAGTCCATGGCGGGACAGGGTCGTCTCTGGGGCCAACGTCCTGACTTTC
TRBJ2-1 - TRBV2 - CAGSLALYNEQFF TGTGCCGGGTCCCTAGCGCTCTACAATGAGCAGTTCTTC
TRBJ1-6 - TRBV2 - CASSEIGQSNSPLHF TGTGCCAGCAGTGAAATAGGACAGTCTAATTCACCCCTCCACTTT
TRBJ2-5 - TRBV7-2 - CASSPTPLETQYF TGTGCCAGCAGCCCTACTCCCCTGGAGACCCAGTACTTC
TRBJ2-3 - TRBV29-1 - CSVEGLDWLGDTQYF TGCAGCGTTGAAGGACTAGATTGGTTGGGAGATACGCAGTATTTT
TRBJ2-7 - TRBV7-9 - CASSLDGAAYEQYF TGTGCCAGCAGCTTAGATGGAGCCGCCTACGAGCAGTACTTC
TRBJ1-1 TRBD1 TRBV4-3 few CASSRAGTGGTEAFF TGCGCCAGCAGCCGCGCCGGGACAGGGGGCACTGAAGCTTTCTTT